These 29 T cell receptor beta chains share one sample of origin, sequenced in a study of radiotherapy plus CTLA-4 blockade in lung cancer. TCRdb's table, derived via immunoSEQ multiplex PCR, lists solely in-frame clones and lacks some. The table lists more than 90,000 clones, more than 65% of them singletons. The specimen was peripheral blood, collected from a patient treated with radiotherapy plus ipilimumab. These receptors came from a human donor with non-small cell lung cancer who had a partial response to radiotherapy plus ipilimumab.

The chain employs TRBV6-6 and TRBJ1-5; D uncertain. The germline V gene has CDR1 MNHNY and CDR2 SVGAGI (reference sequence). V lost 6 bases, J lost 0 bases, and 9 bases lay in between. This CDR3 has 14 residues. This CDR3 reads CASRKTYSNQPQHF. The CDR3 DNA reads TGTGCCAGCAGGAAAACATATAGCAATCAGCCCCAGCATTTT.

This chain connects TRBV6-5 to TRBJ2-3; the match to TRBD1 covers 7 bases. CDR1 and CDR2 (germline): MNHEY, SVGAGI. The CDR3 runs 15 residues. The V gene end was trimmed by 6 bases and the J gene end by 4 bases; junction bases not matched to a gene: 10. The CDR3 bases are TGTGCCAGCAGCGCGACAGGGCGCCCTGCAGATACGCAGTATTTT. It is translated as CASSATGRPADTQYF.

The J gene is TRBJ2-1, the V gene TRBV21-1; TRBD1, the table's D call, lacks a check against the DNA. TRBV21-1 is a recognized pseudogene. The CDR3 spans 15 residues. CDR3 region: CASSKYGQRDNEQFF. The CDR3, as DNA: TGTGCCAGCAGCAAATACGGACAGAGGGACAATGAGCAGTTCTTC.

V is TRBV2 and J is TRBJ1-4; no clear D gene. The CDR3 is 16 amino acids. V lost 6 bases to trimming and J lost 0 bases, with 14 bases between them. Per the germline V gene, CDR1 is SNHLY and CDR2 is FYNNEI. The CDR3: CASSLTETATNEKLFF. The DNA of the CDR3 is TGTGCCAGCAGCCTAACGGAGACTGCAACTAATGAAAAACTGTTTTTT.

Within the sample, this clone is medium-sized. This sequence joins TRBV7-9 and TRBJ1-5; 7 positions match TRBD1. The CDR3 spans 12 residues. Germline V gene lookup returns CDR1 SEHNR and CDR2 FQNEAQ (reference sequence). The ends lost 5 bases at V and 7 bases at J; junction bases unmatched: 2. CDR3 in amino acids: CASSTGVQPQHF. DNA of the CDR3: TGTGCCAGCAGCACAGGGGTGCAGCCCCAGCATTTT.

This chain uses TRBV28 with TRBJ1-5, with 7 bases that match TRBD1. CDR3 length equals 14 residues. CDR1 and CDR2 from the germline V gene are MDHEN and SYDVKM. V lost 5 bases to trimming and J lost 6 bases; unmatched junction nucleotides: 7. The CDR3 loop reads CASSDYRGSQPQHF. CDR3 nucleotides: TGTGCCAGCAGTGATTACAGGGGAAGTCAGCCCCAGCATTTT.

The chain links TRBV19 to TRBJ2-1, with TRBD2 identical over 11 bases. Looked up from germline, CDR1 is LNHDA and CDR2 is SQIVND (reference sequence). CDR3 length equals 14 residues. The V and J ends lost 7 bases and 7 bases, in that order; junction bases with no gene match: 6. CDR3 coding DNA: TGTGCCAGTAATAGCGGGAGGGCCCCGAATGAGCAGTTCTTC. It translates to CASNSGRAPNEQFF.

J is TRBJ2-5 and V is TRBV6-1; D perhaps matches TRBD1 (6 bases). CDR3 length: 15 residues. Germline V gene sequence: CDR1 MNHNS, CDR2 SASEGT. Trimming shortened V by 8 bases and J by 0 bases, and 16 bases separated the two germline ends. The CDR3 sequence: CASGSPQGDQETQYF. CDR3 DNA sequence: TGTGCCAGCGGATCCCCACAGGGAGACCAAGAGACCCAGTACTTC.

This clone was observed once. The chain carries TRBV9 and TRBJ2-2, with TRBD2 matching 8 bases. CDR1 is SGDLS and CDR2 is YYNGEE in the germline V gene. J gave up 2 bases and V 0 bases, and 9 bases lay outside the gene matches. This CDR3 has 18 amino acids. CDR3 nucleotides: TGTGCCAGCAGCGTAGATCGATCGGCGGGAGGTAACACCGGGGAGCTGTTTTTT. As protein: CASSVDRSAGGNTGELFF. Complete variable domain (other parts from reference TRBV9 and TRBJ2-2): DSGVTQTPKHLITATGQRVTLRCSPRSGDLSVYWYQQSLDQGLQFLIQYYNGEERAKGNILERFSAQQFPDLHSELNLSSLELGDSALYFCASSVDRSAGGNTGELFFGEGSRLTVL.

The chain is built from TRBV6-1 and TRBJ2-1; weak D call: TRBD2 (6 bases). Germline V gene data show CDR1 as MNHNS and CDR2 as SASEGT. Trimming removed 7 bases at V and 15 bases at J, with 22 bases between. This CDR3 spans 13 amino acids. DNA of the CDR3: TGTGCCAGCACTGGGGACTGGAAGGGAGAGTTGTTCTTC. It translates to CASTGDWKGELFF.

V is TRBV6-5 and J is TRBJ2-1; tentative D call: TRBD2 (5 bases). This CDR3 has 13 residues. With 6 bases removed from V and 7 bases from J, the gap between germline ends came to 13 bases. Looked up from germline, CDR1 is MNHEY and CDR2 is SVGAGI. The CDR3 nucleotides read TGTGCCAGCAGGAGAGCGGTTAGGAATGAGCAGTTCTTC. It is translated as CASRRAVRNEQFF.

The rearrangement uses TRBV6-6 and TRBJ2-7, with D possibly matching TRBD1 (6 bases). V was clipped by 6 bases and J by 6 bases, with 18 bases between them. There are 14 residues in the CDR3. Germline CDR1 is MNHNY and CDR2 is SVGAGI (reference sequence). The CDR3 sequence is CASRNPGRRGEQYV. The DNA of the CDR3 is TGTGCCAGCAGAAATCCGGGACGCAGGGGCGAGCAGTACGTC.

CDR3 sequence reads: CASSLEVYRGDFLNQPQHF. The CDR3 nucleotides read TGTGCCAGCAGTTTAGAGGTCTACAGGGGTGACTTCCTAAATCAGCCCCAGCATTTT. This chain joins TRBV27 and TRBJ1-5; the match to TRBD1 covers 7 bases. Germline V gene lookup returns CDR1 MNHEY and CDR2 SMNVEV (reference sequence). CDR3 length equals 19 residues. The V and J ends lost 2 bases and 4 bases, in that order; junction bases with no gene match: 17.

The chain uses TRBV6-5 and TRBJ1-1; D gene uncertain. Trimming took 5 bases from V and 8 from J, leaving 12 bases between them. The length of the CDR3 is 12 residues. The germline CDR1 and CDR2 sequences are MNHEY and SVGAGI. The CDR3 is CASSQWADEAFF. The CDR3 coding sequence is TGTGCCAGCAGTCAGTGGGCAGACGAAGCTTTCTTT.

V and J are TRBV2 and TRBJ2-3; D is perhaps TRBD2 (5 bases). V lost 4 bases and J 0 bases, leaving 8 bases between the germline ends. Germline V lookup: CDR1 SNHLY, CDR2 FYNNEI. The CDR3 loop spans 14 amino acids. Here the CDR3 DNA reads TGTGCCAGCAGTGGCCGGGGTAGCACAGATACGCAGTATTTT. Its translation is CASSGRGSTDTQYF.

V gene TRBV5-6 combines with J gene TRBJ2-7; 8 positions match TRBD2. Germline-derived CDR1 and CDR2 are SGHDT and YYEEEE. J lost 1 base, V lost 1 base, and 7 bases had no gene match. CDR3 length: 16 residues. In DNA form, the CDR3 reads TGTGCCAGCAGCTTGAACAGAGCGGGAGAGTCCTACGAGCAGTACTTC. This gives the protein CASSLNRAGESYEQYF.

This clone has more than one count but fewer than ten. V and J are TRBV14 and TRBJ2-7, with 9 nucleotides matching TRBD1. The V gene's germline CDR1 is SGHDN and CDR2 FVKESK. This CDR3 comprises 15 residues. The junction had 5 bases not matched to a gene; V was cut back by 2 bases and J by 3 bases. The CDR3: CASSQLQGASYEQYF. The DNA of the CDR3 is TGTGCCAGCAGCCAATTACAGGGGGCGAGCTACGAGCAGTACTTC.

V and J are TRBV6-5 and TRBJ1-1; TRBD1 is a possible D gene (6 bases). With 1 base removed from V and 0 bases from J, the gap between germline ends came to 9 bases. Germline V gene lookup returns CDR1 MNHEY and CDR2 SVGAGI. The CDR3 has 15 amino acids. The CDR3, as DNA: TGTGCCAGCAGTTACTTGGGGGACATGAACACTGAAGCTTTCTTT. Encoded protein: CASSYLGDMNTEAFF.

The chain couples TRBV2 to TRBJ1-4, with D possibly being TRBD1 (5 bases). This CDR3 contains 14 residues. V lost 5 bases to trimming and J lost 8 bases, with 15 bases between them. CDR1 and CDR2 from the germline V gene are SNHLY and FYNNEI. In DNA form, the CDR3 reads TGTGCCAGCAGTTTCTCAGGGATTGGCGAAAAACTGTTTTTT. This encodes CASSFSGIGEKLFF.

The chain couples TRBV27 to TRBJ2-5, with 7 nucleotides matching TRBD1. The J call is uncertain, as TRBJ2-7 better fits the DNA end. Germline V lookup: CDR1 MNHEY, CDR2 SMNVEV (reference sequence). The CDR3 is 17 residues long. The CDR3 loop is CASSPLMGRGSSYEQYF. The CDR3 nucleotides read TGTGCCAGCAGTCCTTTGATGGGCAGGGGGAGCTCCTACGAGCAGTACTTC.

The sample holds a few counts of this clone. The genes are TRBV6-1 and TRBJ2-3, with D possibly being TRBD2 (5 bases). V was clipped by 7 bases and J by 0 bases, with 11 bases between them. The CDR3 consists of 14 residues. CDR1 MNHNS and CDR2 SASEGT come from the germline V gene. CDR3 nucleotide sequence: TGTGCCAGCAAAACTAGGGATAGCACAGATACGCAGTATTTT. Its translation is CASKTRDSTDTQYF.

The sample holds a few counts of this clone. The V call is TRBV28, the J call TRBJ1-2, with D perhaps TRBD1 (6 bases). Germline V gene lookup returns CDR1 MDHEN and CDR2 SYDVKM. The CDR3 runs to 14 residues. V gave up 5 bases and J gave up 3 bases, with 13 bases separating them. The CDR3 here is CASSITGPDYGYTF. Written as DNA, the CDR3 is TGTGCCAGCAGTATTACAGGGCCTGACTATGGCTACACCTTC.

The CDR3 sequence is CASSLQTSGRSRTDTQYF. The CDR3 bases are TGCGCCAGCAGCCTACAGACTAGCGGGAGGTCGCGCACAGATACGCAGTATTTT. The rearrangement links TRBV5-1 to TRBJ2-3, with 13 bases matching TRBD2. The CDR3 has 18 residues. Germline CDR1 reads SGHRS; CDR2 reads YFSETQ. The V segment lost 4 bases and the J segment 1 base; nucleotides outside the gene matches: 9.

The chain joins TRBV5-1 to TRBJ1-1, with 7 bases that match TRBD1. CDR3 length: 15 amino acids. Germline V gene data show CDR1 as SGHRS and CDR2 as YFSETQ. With 2 bases clipped from V and 2 bases from J, the junction kept 6 bases outside the gene matches. CDR3 region: CASSFPNRGNTEAFF. In DNA form, the CDR3 reads TGCGCCAGCAGCTTCCCTAACAGGGGAAACACTGAAGCTTTCTTT.

This chain uses TRBV18 with TRBJ2-2, with 8 bases fitting TRBD2. Trimming at V came to 6 bases and at J to 7 bases, leaving 10 bases not matched to a gene. Germline V CDR1 and CDR2: KGHSH, LQKENI. The CDR3 covers 15 residues. The CDR3 coding sequence is TGTGCCAGCTCCCTAAGCGGGAGATTGAGCGGGGAGCTGTTTTTT. Amino acids: CASSLSGRLSGELFF.

The rearrangement links TRBV4-1 to TRBJ1-2; 9 positions agree with TRBD1. V lost 1 base, J lost 6 bases, and 6 bases stayed unmatched. The CDR3 consists of 15 residues. Germline lookup yields CDR1 MGHRA and CDR2 YSYEKL. The CDR3 is CASSQVRTGADGYTF. CDR3 in DNA: TGCGCCAGCAGCCAAGTCAGGACAGGGGCCGATGGCTACACCTTC.

This clone was observed a single time. The chain employs TRBV7-6 and TRBJ2-3; D gene unclear. Trimming stripped 5 bases from V and 4 bases from J, with 19 bases between. The CDR3 has 16 amino acids. Germline V gene lookup returns CDR1 SGHVS and CDR2 FNYEAQ. This chain's CDR3 is CASSPLLPRLADTQYF. The CDR3 DNA sequence: TGTGCCAGCAGCCCGTTATTACCTAGGTTGGCAGATACGCAGTATTTT.

V and J are TRBV15 and TRBJ2-1; TRBD2 agrees at 9 bases. The CDR3 totals 16 residues. In germline, CDR1 is LNHNV, CDR2 YYDKDF (reference sequence). V was pared by 0 bases and J by 0 bases, with 0 bases of the junction left unmatched. The CDR3 region is CATSRDSGSSYNEQFF. The CDR3 DNA is TGTGCCACCAGCAGAGATAGCGGGAGCTCCTACAATGAGCAGTTCTTC.

This clone was observed many times. This chain uses TRBV4-2 with TRBJ1-5, with 7 bases aligning to TRBD1. The CDR3 sequence is 17 residues long. Losses at the gene ends were 0 bases for V and 4 bases for J; bases not matched to a gene: 9. Germline assignment: CDR1 LGHNA and CDR2 YNFKEQ. The CDR3 loop is CASSQDGPGTVNQPQHF. The CDR3 bases are TGTGCCAGCAGCCAAGATGGCCCCGGGACAGTTAATCAGCCCCAGCATTTT.